This TCR beta chain derives from a study of neurological immune-mediated disorders. Stated time point: longitudinal time-point 3. TCRdb reprocessed the 5' RACE reads via MiXCR and lists one record per CDR3 protein. The sample comprises 45,000 to 65,000 distinct CDR3 sequences, roughly 8.3% of which are singletons, and about 2% rests with the top ten. V dropped 1 base and J dropped 4 bases, with 11 bases sitting between them. CDR1 and CDR2 (germline): SGHRS, YFSETQ. The CDR3 runs to 14 residues. This clonotype was seen more than once but under ten times. V gene TRBV5-1 combines with J gene TRBJ1-2; D is uncertain. Sequenced sample: PBMCs. The receptor was isolated from a woman in her 40s in good health. CDR3 amino acids: CASSLSQALYGYTF. CDR3 nucleotides: TGCGCCAGCAGCTTGAGCCAGGCACTCTATGGCTACACCTTC. The whole variable domain, remainder taken from reference TRBV5-1 and TRBJ1-2, is KAGVTQTPRYLIKTRGQQVTLSCSPISGHRSVSWYQQTPGQGLQFLFEYFSETQRNKGNFPGRFSGRQFSNSRSEMNVSTLELGDSALYLCASSLSQALYGYTFGSGTRLTVV.